These T cell receptor beta chains were read from a single sample in a study of blood T cell repertoires in COVID-19. TCRdb's table, derived via immunoSEQ multiplex PCR, lists solely in-frame clones and lacks some. The profile shows about 140,000 clones, approximately 84% of them singletons. The specimen sequenced was PBMCs or T cells enriched from blood (not recorded which). The receptors were gathered from a woman under 30 who had been exposed to COVID-19. CDR3s include the opening cysteine and the closing phenylalanine or tryptophan. The D gene is left open where the match is weak. Clone sizes are given selectively: once, few, many, or a class where the clone is expanded.

TRBJ2-5 TRBV14 . TRBD1 TGTGCCAGCAGCCGCACAGGGGGGTCCAACCAAGAGACCCAGTACTTC CASSRTGGSNQETQYF
TRBJ1-6 TRBV9 . . TGTGCCAGCAGCGTGAATAAACTTAATTCACCCCTCCACTTT CASSVNKLNSPLHF
TRBJ2-2 TRBV11-3 . . TGTGCCAGCAGCTTGGGCCCTTCGGCCGGGGAGCTGTTTTTT CASSLGPSAGELFF
TRBJ2-1 TRBV27 . . TGTGCCAGCAGTTTATTTGCCCGGTTTGGTGAGCAGTTCTTC CASSLFARFGEQFF
TRBJ2-5 TRBV5-1 . . TGCGCCAGCAGCTTGGCTTCGGGGTCAGGAGAGACCCAGTACTTC CASSLASGSGETQYF
TRBJ2-1 TRBV7-3 . . TGTGCCAGCAGCTTAGAGTGGTCAGAGCAGTTCTTC CASSLEWSEQFF
TRBJ2-1 TRBV28 . TRBD2 TGTGCCAGCACCCAATCGACTAGCGGGAGAAGGGATGAGCAGTTCTTC CASTQSTSGRRDEQFF
TRBJ2-1 TRBV5-6 . . TGTGCCAGCAGCTTGGGAGTTCGGGTCAGATACAATGAGCAGTTCTTC CASSLGVRVRYNEQFF
TRBJ1-2 TRBV14 . TRBD1 TGTGCCAGCAGCCACGAAAGGACAGGGGGCTATGGCTACACCTTC CASSHERTGGYGYTF
TRBJ2-2 TRBV4-1 . . TGCGCCAGCAGCCCCGAGGACAGCCTGACCGGGGAGCTGTTTTTT CASSPEDSLTGELFF
TRBJ2-7 TRBV11-2 . TRBD2 TGTGCCAGCAGACCACAAGCTAGCGGGAGCAACTACGAGCAGTACTTC CASRPQASGSNYEQYF
TRBJ1-5 TRBV18 . . TGTGCCAGCTCACCACCGGGGGGTGAACAGCCCCAGCATTTT CASSPPGGEQPQHF
TRBJ2-3 TRBV7-3 few TRBD2 TGTGCCAGCAGCCCAGCGGGAGGGGCAGATACGCAGTATTTT CASSPAGGADTQYF
TRBJ1-5 TRBV30 . TRBD1 TGTGCCTGGAGTCTACGGACAGGGGGCTATAGCAATCAGCCCCAGCATTTT CAWSLRTGGYSNQPQHF
TRBJ2-1 TRBV5-4 . . TGTGCCAGCAGCTTGGCGCTATACAATGAGCAGTTCTTC CASSLALYNEQFF
TRBJ2-3 TRBV3-1/TRBV3-2 . TRBD2 TGTGCCAGCAGCCAAGGGTTCGCGGGAGGGCTTGCTAGCACAGATACGCAGTATTTT CASSQGFAGGLASTDTQYF
TRBJ1-1 TRBV19 . . TGTGCCAGCTCAGACGACAGCCTGAACACTGAAGCTTTCTTT CASSDDSLNTEAFF
TRBJ1-5 TRBV6-5 . TRBD1 TGTGCCAGCAGCCGACAGGGTGGACAGCCCCAGCATTTT CASSRQGGQPQHF
TRBJ1-1 TRBV27 . TRBD1 TGTGCCAGCAGTTTTTCGACCTTAACCGGGACAGACGCGGCTTTCTTT CASSFSTLTGTDAAFF